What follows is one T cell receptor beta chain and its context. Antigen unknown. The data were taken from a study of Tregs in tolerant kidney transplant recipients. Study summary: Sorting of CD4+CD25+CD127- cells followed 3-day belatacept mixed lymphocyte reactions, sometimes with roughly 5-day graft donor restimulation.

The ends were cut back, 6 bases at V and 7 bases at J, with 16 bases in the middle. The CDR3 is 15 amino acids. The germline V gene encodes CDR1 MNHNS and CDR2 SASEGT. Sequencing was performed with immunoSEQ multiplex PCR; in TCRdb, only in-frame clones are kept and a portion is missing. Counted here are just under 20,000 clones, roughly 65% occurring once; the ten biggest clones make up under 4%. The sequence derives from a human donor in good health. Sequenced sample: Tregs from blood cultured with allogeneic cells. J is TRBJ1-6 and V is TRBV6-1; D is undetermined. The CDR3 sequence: CASRLIPRENSPLHF. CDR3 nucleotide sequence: TGTGCCAGCAGACTGATCCCCCGGGAGAATTCACCCCTCCACTTT.